The 2 T cell receptor beta chains below were found in one sample sequenced in a study of T cell responses to AZD1222 COVID-19 vaccine. TCRdb's copy holds only in-frame clones and misses some; the assay was immunoSEQ multiplex PCR. The table records about 130,000 clones, roughly 86% of them present only once. The sample in question was peripheral blood, obtained on day 0 of AZD1222 vaccination. The receptor source for this set is an adult in good health.

This chain links TRBV6-2 or TRBV6-3 with TRBJ2-1, with 10 bases that match TRBD2. The J segment lost 4 bases and the V segment lost 3 bases, leaving 6 bases of the junction unmatched. Germline lookup yields CDR1 MNHEY and CDR2 SVGEGT. CDR3 length: 16 amino acids. The CDR3 nucleotides read TGTGCCAGCAGTTATTCTCTAGCGGGGGTATACAATGAGCAGTTCTTC. Protein: CASSYSLAGVYNEQFF.

V is TRBV19 and J is TRBJ2-5, with 8 bases matching TRBD2. The CDR3 is 15 amino acids. V lost 3 bases, J lost 1 base, and 4 bases stayed unmatched. Germline CDR1 and CDR2: LNHDA and SQIVND (reference sequence). CDR3 sequence: CASSITSGSQETQYF. DNA for the CDR3: TGTGCCAGTAGTATTACTAGCGGCTCCCAAGAGACCCAGTACTTC.